This TCR beta chain was sequenced during a study of T cells in Graves' hyperthyroidism and ophthalmopathy. CDR1 is SGHDT and CDR2 is YYEEEE in the germline V gene. The V gene end was trimmed by 4 bases and the J gene end by 3 bases; junction bases not matched to a gene: 7. CDR3 size: 15 residues. TCR beta CDR3 sequences were amplified from RNA transcripts. HTBI primers were used for first-round RT-PCR of the TCR CDR3. TCRdb reanalysed the multiplex PCR reads using MiXCR and keeps one entry per CDR3 protein. The sample has approximately 400,000 distinct CDR3 sequences, 15% to 19% seen once; the top ten hold approximately 7.5%.

The clonotype originates from a young woman with Graves' hyperthyroidism. This chain connects TRBV5-6 to TRBJ2-1, with 7 positions matching TRBD1. Specimen: blood. The CDR3 region is CASSHRQGFYNEQFF. The CDR3 DNA reads as TGTGCCAGCAGCCATCGACAGGGTTTCTACAATGAGCAGTTCTTC.